The T cell receptor (beta chain) under discussion was sequenced for a study of blood T cell repertoires in COVID-19 (dated by TCRdb to 2018 to 2021). Notes on the research overall: Collaborator samples came from the United States, Italy and Spain and covered acute and convalescent phases of COVID-19. The material from the prospective study consisted of cDNA or gDNA derived from T cells, B-cell-depleted T cells, or PBMCs. Nearly every sample came with metadata listing a de-identified subject ID, COVID-19 status, age in years and sex. The repertoires were released in a freely available public database meant as a resource for research on the immune response to SARS-CoV-2. HLA class I and class II types, where available, came from metadata supplied by the sample provider rather than from assay-based typing. The samples were drawn from two sources: the first 160 participants of the ongoing ImmuneRACE study, and 1,200 or so subjects contributed by 6 global collaborators. Subjects who had been exposed to COVID-19, were actively infected with it, or had recovered from it provided the deeply sampled blood TCRbeta repertoires that made up the dataset. Study-wide conclusions, independent of this receptor: How much clinical and demographic metadata was included differed by source and by participant, and the metadata was provided uncurated.

About this clone: Its antigen has not been determined. No much larger clone exists at a distance of one base, and base qualities are not known.

Participants in the prospective study were enrolled through a virtual design, were aged roughly 18 to 100 years, and lived in 20 to 30 United States geographic areas. In the prospective study, participants were assigned to cohorts based on the clinical history participants reported in a screening survey and a study questionnaire. Recovered participants in ImmuneRACE Cohort 3 were defined by two consecutive negative NP/OP PCR tests, clearance by a healthcare professional, or resolution of symptoms. Each participant in the prospective study had whole blood, serum and a nasopharyngeal or oropharyngeal swab collected by mobile phlebotomists. Participants in the prospective study had the option to provide additional blood draws and questionnaires over a 2-month period. Blood samples from the prospective study were shipped frozen or at room temperature prior to DNA extraction. TCRbeta CDR3 regions were amplified from genomic DNA using the immunoSEQ Assay, a bias-controlled multiplex PCR. Per the authors' processing: Within the assay, amplification of reference gene primers was used to estimate how many nucleated cells each sample contained. Sequence reads were collapsed and filtered to measure the absolute abundance of every unique TCRbeta CDR3 rearrangement. For each sample, productive Simpson clonality was calculated by taking the square root of Simpson's diversity index across productive rearrangements. The immuneACCESS repertoire file appears here via TCRdb, limited to in-frame rearrangements. These files lack a portion of the clones; in checked studies, under half of the deficit traces to unresolved V genes, and the cause of the others is not known. Clonal size and the V and J genes are those of that table, whereas D and trimming came from the DNA. This sample has about 180,000 clones in its table, and roughly 82% of those were observed once. The ten top clones hold 7% to 10% of the sample.

A distance of 9 bases separates the germline ends of V and J, which lose 3 bases and 6 bases respectively. There are 14 amino acids in the CDR3, from cysteine to phenylalanine inclusive. Only the CDR3 part of the read is kept: 42 bases, read in frame from the first base. The germline V gene sets CDR1 to MDHEN and CDR2 to SYDVKM. The receptor chain draws on TRBV28 and TRBJ1-6; there is no confident call for the D gene. This clonotype was obtained from a woman aged 30 to 39 who had recovered from COVID-19. Sequences were obtained from PBMCs or T cells enriched from blood (not recorded which). CDR3 protein: CASSLERFNSPLHF. The nucleotide sequence reads as follows: TGTGCCAGCAGTTTGGAGAGATTTAATTCACCCCTCCACTTT. Here the CDR3 is joined to the reference TRBV28 and TRBJ1-6 genes, and the full variable domain is: DVKVTQSSRYLVKRTGEKVFLECVQDMDHENMFWYRQDPGLGLRLIYFSYDVKMKEKGDIPEGYSVSREKKERFSLILESASTNQTSMYLCASSLERFNSPLHFGNGTRLTVT.